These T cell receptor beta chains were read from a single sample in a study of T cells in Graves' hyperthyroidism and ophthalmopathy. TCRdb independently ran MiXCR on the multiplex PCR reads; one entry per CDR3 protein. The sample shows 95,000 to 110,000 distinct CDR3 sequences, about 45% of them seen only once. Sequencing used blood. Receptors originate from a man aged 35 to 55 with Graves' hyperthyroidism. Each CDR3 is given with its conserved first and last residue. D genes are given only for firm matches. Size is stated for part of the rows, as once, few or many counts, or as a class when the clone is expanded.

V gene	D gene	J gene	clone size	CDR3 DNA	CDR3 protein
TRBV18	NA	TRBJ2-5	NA	TGTGCCAGCTCACTAGGACAAAAAGAGACCCAGTACTTC	CASSLGQKETQYF
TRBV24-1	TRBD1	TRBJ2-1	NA	TGTGCCACCAGTGGGGACAGGGGCTACAATGAGCAGTTCTTC	CATSGDRGYNEQFF
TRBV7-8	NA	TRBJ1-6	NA	TGTGCCAGCAGCTCCTATCAGGGGACGGAGAATTCACCCCTCCACTTT	CASSSYQGTENSPLHF
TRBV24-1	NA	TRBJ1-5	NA	TGTGCCACTAGTGACCCCGGACGGAAAGAGACCCAGCATTTT	CATSDPGRKETQHF
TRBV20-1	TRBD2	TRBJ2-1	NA	TGCAGTGCTAGAAGGGCGGGAGGAGGATACAATGAGCAGTTCTTC	CSARRAGGGYNEQFF
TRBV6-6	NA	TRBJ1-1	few	TGTGCCAGCAGTTACTCGAGGGGGGGGAGAGGGTTCATGAACACTGAAGCTTTCTTT	CASSYSRGGRGFMNTEAFF
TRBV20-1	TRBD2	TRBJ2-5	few	TGCAGTGCTAGGGGGGTTAGCGGGTGGGAGACCCAGTACTTC	CSARGVSGWETQYF
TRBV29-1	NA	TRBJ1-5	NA	TGCAGCAGTGAAAGCCATCAGCCCCAGCATTTT	CSSESHQPQHF
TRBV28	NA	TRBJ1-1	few	TGTGCCAGCAGTTTTTCATGGGGGGCCAATGAAGCTTTCTTT	CASSFSWGANEAFF
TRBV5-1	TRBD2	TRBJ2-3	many	TGCGCCAGCAGCTTGGCTCTAGCGGGGGGCGGTATAGATACGCAGTATTTT	CASSLALAGGGIDTQYF
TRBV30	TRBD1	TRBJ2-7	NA	TGTGCCTGGAGTCCTGACAGGGTTGGCGAGCAGTACTTC	CAWSPDRVGEQYF
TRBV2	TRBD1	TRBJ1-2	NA	TGTGCCAGCAGTTTGACTACAGGGGGCTATGGCTACACCTTC	CASSLTTGGYGYTF
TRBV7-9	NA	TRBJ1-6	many	TGTGCCAGCAGCTCCGACAGTATAAGCTCCTATAATTCACCCCTCCACTTT	CASSSDSISSYNSPLHF
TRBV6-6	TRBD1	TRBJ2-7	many	TGTGCCAGCAGCGACAGACAGGGGGCCTACGAGCAGTACTTC	CASSDRQGAYEQYF
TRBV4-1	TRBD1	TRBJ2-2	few	TGCGCCAGCAGCCTAGGGGGCTCCCTACCTCCAAACACCGGGGAGCTGTTTTTT	CASSLGGSLPPNTGELFF
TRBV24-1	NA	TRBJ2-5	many	TGTGCCACCAGTGACAGGGCTCAAGAGACCCAGTACTTC	CATSDRAQETQYF
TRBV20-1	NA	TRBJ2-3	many	TGCAGTGCTAGAAATCCTTTCACAGATACGCAGTATTTT	CSARNPFTDTQYF
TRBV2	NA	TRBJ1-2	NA	TGTGCCTGCAGTCGGACAGGCTACACCTTC	CACSRTGYTF
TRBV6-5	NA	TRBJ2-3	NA	TGCGCCAGCAGTTACGGAACAGCCAACACAGATACGCAGTATTTT	CASSYGTANTDTQYF
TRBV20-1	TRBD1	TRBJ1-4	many	TGCAGTGCTAGGGACCATATACCAGGGGGCACTAATGAAAAACTGTTTTTT	CSARDHIPGGTNEKLFF
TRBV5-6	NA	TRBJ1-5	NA	TGTGCCAGCAGCTTCGGGGGCGTTAATCAGCCCCAGCATTTT	CASSFGGVNQPQHF
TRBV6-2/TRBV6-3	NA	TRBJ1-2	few	TGTGCCAGCAGTTACCGGGGCCACTATGGCTACACCTTC	CASSYRGHYGYTF
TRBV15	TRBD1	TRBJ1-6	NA	TGTGCCACCAGCAGAGCAGGGGGAAGATCACCCCTCCACTTT	CATSRAGGRSPLHF
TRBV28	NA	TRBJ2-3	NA	TGTGCCAGCAGTTTGTGGGCCGGCACAGATACGCAGTATTTT	CASSLWAGTDTQYF
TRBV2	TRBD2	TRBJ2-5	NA	TGTGCCAGCAGTGACGGGAGGGCCAGAGAGACCCAGTACTTC	CASSDGRARETQYF
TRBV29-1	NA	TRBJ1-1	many	TGCAGCGTTGTTTCCGGTCTCGTCGGGAGCGAAGCTTTCTTT	CSVVSGLVGSEAFF
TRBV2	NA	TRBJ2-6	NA	TGTGCCAGCAGTGAATCGGGGTCGGGGGCCAACGTCCTGACTTTC	CASSESGSGANVLTF